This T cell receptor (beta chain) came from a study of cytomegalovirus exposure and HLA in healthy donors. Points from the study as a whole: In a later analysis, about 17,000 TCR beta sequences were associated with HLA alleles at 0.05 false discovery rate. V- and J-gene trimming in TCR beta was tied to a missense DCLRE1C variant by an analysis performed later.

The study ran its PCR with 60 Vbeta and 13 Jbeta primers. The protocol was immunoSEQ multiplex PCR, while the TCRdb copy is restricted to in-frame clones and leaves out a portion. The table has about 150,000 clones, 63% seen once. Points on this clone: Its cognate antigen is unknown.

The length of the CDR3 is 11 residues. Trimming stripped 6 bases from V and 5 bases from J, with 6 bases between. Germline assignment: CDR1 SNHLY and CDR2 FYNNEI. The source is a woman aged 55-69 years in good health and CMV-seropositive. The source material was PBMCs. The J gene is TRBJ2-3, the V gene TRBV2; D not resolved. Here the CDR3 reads CASRIQDTQYF. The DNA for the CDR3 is TGTGCCAGCAGGATACAAGATACGCAGTATTTT.